The 28 T cell receptor beta chains below all came from one sample that was sequenced in a study of cytomegalovirus exposure and HLA in healthy donors. The repertoire was sequenced with immunoSEQ multiplex PCR; TCRdb's copy has only in-frame clones and lacks some. In the table there are roughly 240,000 clones, approximately 90% of which are singletons. The source material was PBMCs. Receptors were obtained from a man between 18 and 29 years old in good health and CMV-seronegative.

The chain combines TRBV4-3 with TRBJ1-6; D gene ambiguous. Germline V gene sequence: CDR1 LGHNA, CDR2 YSLEER. With 2 bases removed from V and 7 bases from J, the gap between germline ends came to 9 bases. The CDR3 loop spans 14 amino acids. The CDR3 region is CASSQSGRNSPLHF. DNA for the CDR3: TGCGCCAGCAGCCAAAGTGGCAGAAATTCACCCCTCCACTTT.

Turning to this clone: The CDR3 end shows no conserved phenylalanine or tryptophan, and so a read error is likely. The DNA is omitted, as the CDR3 cannot be located on it reliably, and the CDR3 follows TCRdb's listing. The gene calls are TRBV28 and TRBJ1-2; the D segment call TRBD1 is taken from the table without a DNA check. Germline assignment: CDR1 MDHEN and CDR2 SYDVKM. The CDR3 adds up to 9 amino acids, both ends counted. CDR3 protein: CASLNWTGE.

The chain has TRBV9 and TRBJ1-1; TRBD1 might be the D (5 bases). Between the trimmed V and J ends, which lost 0 bases and 5 bases, there was a span of 11 bases. CDR1 SGDLS and CDR2 YYNGEE come from the germline V gene. The CDR3 loop spans 14 amino acids. The CDR3 loop is CASSVGGWETEAFF. CDR3 bases: TGTGCCAGCAGCGTAGGGGGCTGGGAAACTGAAGCTTTCTTT.

The gene calls are TRBV19 and TRBJ1-5; D is perhaps TRBD1 (6 bases). Trimming left V 6 bases short and J 5 bases short, with 17 bases between. From germline, CDR1 is LNHDA and CDR2 SQIVND (reference sequence). The CDR3 length is 15 residues. CDR3 bases: TGTGCCAGTAGAAAGGGGGGGGGTAGGGATCAGCCCCAGCATTTT. Translated, it gives CASRKGGGRDQPQHF.

This chain links TRBV28 with TRBJ1-2; TRBD1 agrees at 7 bases. J gave up 4 bases and V 5 bases, and 10 bases lay outside the gene matches. Germline V lookup: CDR1 MDHEN, CDR2 SYDVKM. The CDR3 runs 15 residues. In DNA form, the CDR3 reads TGTGCCAGCAGTGGAGGGGTGACAGGGTTCTATGGCTACACCTTC. This sequence encodes CASSGGVTGFYGYTF.

This chain joins TRBV28 and TRBJ2-7; 7 bases are a match to TRBD1. This CDR3 region has 16 residues. The trim removed 1 base at V and 1 base at J, leaving 7 bases unmatched. From germline, CDR1 is MDHEN and CDR2 SYDVKM. This chain's CDR3 is CASSLSPRDSSYEQYF. CDR3 DNA: TGTGCCAGCAGTTTATCGCCCCGGGACAGTTCCTACGAGCAGTACTTC.

The chain combines TRBV9 with TRBJ2-3, with unresolved D. V lost 2 bases, J lost 4 bases, and 5 bases lay in between. Germline lookup yields CDR1 SGDLS and CDR2 YYNGEE. This CDR3 spans 12 amino acids. CDR3 nucleotide sequence: TGTGCCAGCAGCGTCCAATCAGATACGCAGTATTTT. This gives the protein CASSVQSDTQYF.

This chain joins TRBV5-4 and TRBJ1-1; D ambiguous. The CDR3 extends over 12 amino acids. Trimming took 5 bases from V and 4 from J, leaving 9 bases between them. Germline V gene sequence: CDR1 SGHNT, CDR2 YYREEE (reference sequence). CDR3 residues: CASRLPSTEAFF. The CDR3 DNA sequence: TGTGCCAGCAGGCTCCCCAGCACTGAAGCTTTCTTT.

This rearrangement joins TRBV19 to TRBJ2-2; weak D call: TRBD1 (6 bases). Deletions cut 5 bases from V and 5 bases from J, with 18 bases between. This CDR3 spans 16 amino acids. From germline, CDR1 is LNHDA and CDR2 SQIVND (reference sequence). Here the CDR3 reads CASSVRGRGMTGELFF. DNA of the CDR3: TGTGCCAGTAGTGTCAGGGGTCGGGGTATGACCGGGGAGCTGTTTTTT.

J is TRBJ2-3 and V is TRBV9; D gene unclear. The V gene lost 0 bases and the J gene lost 2 bases, with 7 bases spanning the gap. This CDR3 is built from 14 residues. Germline V lookup: CDR1 SGDLS, CDR2 YYNGEE. The CDR3 nucleotides are TGTGCCAGCAGCGTAGCCAGGTACACAGATACGCAGTATTTT. It specifies CASSVARYTDTQYF.

This clone has a handful of counts. The chain uses TRBV13 and TRBJ2-3; no clear D gene. This CDR3 contains 11 residues. Per germline, CDR1 PRHDT and CDR2 FYEKMQ (reference sequence). Trimming took 2 bases from V and 11 from J, leaving 8 bases between them. CDR3: CASSLTAEQYF. The CDR3 nucleotides read TGTGCCAGCAGCTTAACGGCGGAGCAGTATTTT.

The chain uses TRBV5-4 and TRBJ2-3, with a possible D match to TRBD2 (6 bases). This CDR3 has 15 amino acids. Per germline, CDR1 SGHNT and CDR2 YYREEE (reference sequence). Deletions cut 4 bases from V and 0 bases from J, with 12 bases between. The CDR3 is CASSRGTASTDTQYF. The CDR3 coding sequence is TGTGCCAGCAGCCGGGGGACGGCTAGCACAGATACGCAGTATTTT.

The chain employs TRBV28 and TRBJ2-3, with D tentatively TRBD2 (6 bases). The germline V and J ends were trimmed by 6 bases and 2 bases, with 18 bases remaining between them. The CDR3 has 16 amino acids. The germline V gene encodes CDR1 MDHEN and CDR2 SYDVKM. CDR3 protein: CASSPFGTGITDTQYF. In DNA form, the CDR3 reads TGTGCCAGCAGCCCATTCGGGACTGGGATCACAGATACGCAGTATTTT.

The chain is built from TRBV5-1 and TRBJ2-3; weak D call: TRBD2 (6 bases). Trimming stripped 4 bases from V and 2 bases from J, with 23 bases between. In germline, CDR1 is SGHRS, CDR2 YFSETQ. This CDR3 has 18 amino acids. The CDR3 sequence: CASSHFGRTGVPTDTQYF. CDR3 in DNA: TGCGCCAGCAGCCATTTTGGACGGACGGGGGTGCCCACAGATACGCAGTATTTT.

The count of this clone is one. The rearrangement links TRBV2 to TRBJ2-2; TRBD1 agrees at 7 bases. Trimming at V came to 6 bases and at J to 6 bases, leaving 7 bases not matched to a gene. The CDR3 sequence is 14 residues long. CDR1 and CDR2 (germline): SNHLY, FYNNEI. CDR3 nucleotides: TGTGCCAGCAGGCAGCTCGACAGGGCCGGGGAGCTGTTTTTT. Translating gives CASRQLDRAGELFF.

The V and J genes are TRBV5-1 and TRBJ1-5, with 9 bases aligning to TRBD1. The germline gives CDR1 SGHRS, CDR2 YFSETQ. The trim removed 4 bases at V and 6 bases at J, leaving 11 bases unmatched. This CDR3 spans 16 amino acids. The CDR3 coding sequence is TGCGCCAGCAGCCCGGGACAGGGATTTATGATTCAGCCCCAGCATTTT. Translation gives CASSPGQGFMIQPQHF. Looking up the rest from reference TRBV5-1 and TRBJ1-5 gives the full variable domain: KAGVTQTPRYLIKTRGQQVTLSCSPISGHRSVSWYQQTPGQGLQFLFEYFSETQRNKGNFPGRFSGRQFSNSRSEMNVSTLELGDSALYLCASSPGQGFMIQPQHFGDGTRLSIL.

DNA for the CDR3: TGTGCCAGCAGCGTAGCACCGGGAGGGGGGAATGAGCAGTTCTTC. Its translation: CASSVAPGGGNEQFF. V and J are TRBV9 and TRBJ2-1; 8 bases are shared with TRBD2. Germline V lookup: CDR1 SGDLS, CDR2 YYNGEE. The trim removed 0 bases at V and 7 bases at J, leaving 6 bases unmatched. This CDR3 contains 15 residues. The whole variable domain, remainder taken from reference TRBV9 and TRBJ2-1, is DSGVTQTPKHLITATGQRVTLRCSPRSGDLSVYWYQQSLDQGLQFLIQYYNGEERAKGNILERFSAQQFPDLHSELNLSSLELGDSALYFCASSVAPGGGNEQFFGPGTRLTVL.

This CDR3 reads CATSRGGGRFEQYF. Here the CDR3 DNA reads TGTGCCACCAGCAGAGGAGGCGGGAGGTTCGAGCAGTACTTC. V and J are TRBV15 and TRBJ2-7; 8 nucleotides agree with TRBD2. This CDR3 contains 14 residues. Germline CDR1 LNHNV, CDR2 YYDKDF (reference sequence). V trimming: 1 base; J trimming: 6 bases; junction bases outside the gene matches: 5.

This chain joins TRBV4-3 and TRBJ2-1; 7 positions agree with TRBD1. The CDR3 has 13 residues. Germline values: CDR1 LGHNA, CDR2 YSLEER. With 3 bases clipped from V and 10 bases from J, the junction kept 6 bases outside the gene matches. CDR3 amino acids: CASSQTGIGEQFF. Here the CDR3 DNA reads TGCGCCAGCAGCCAGACAGGGATAGGGGAGCAGTTCTTC.

Here the CDR3 reads CASSRTLGPFYEQYF. DNA for the CDR3: TGCGCCAGCAGCCGGACCCTGGGGCCATTCTACGAGCAGTACTTC. The chain joins TRBV4-3 to TRBJ2-7; possibly TRBD1 for D (5 bases). This CDR3 spans 15 amino acids. From germline, CDR1 is LGHNA and CDR2 YSLEER. V was pared by 4 bases and J by 3 bases, with 16 bases between.

The chain joins TRBV7-3 to TRBJ2-1; 7 bases line up with TRBD2. Germline values: CDR1 SGHTA, CDR2 FQGTGA. With 3 bases clipped from V and 5 bases from J, the junction kept 7 bases outside the gene matches. The CDR3 is 15 residues long. The CDR3 DNA follows: TGTGCCAGCAGCTTGGGGTCTAGCGGTCACAATGAGCAGTTCTTC. This gives the protein CASSLGSSGHNEQFF.

The CDR3 region has the DNA TGCGCCAGCAGCATGACTCTTGCCTACGAGCAGTACTTC. Translating it yields CASSMTLAYEQYF. J is TRBJ2-7 and V is TRBV5-1; D not certain. The CDR3 has 13 amino acids. V was clipped by 4 bases and J by 2 bases, with 10 bases between them. Germline values: CDR1 SGHRS, CDR2 YFSETQ.

This clone was counted between two and nine times. This chain links TRBV27 with TRBJ2-5; no clear D gene. The CDR3 has 14 residues. V was trimmed by 4 bases and J by 5 bases, leaving 14 bases between them. Germline CDR1 MNHEY, CDR2 SMNVEV (reference sequence). The CDR3 DNA sequence: TGTGCCAGCAGTTCCCACCTACCCCCCGAGACCCAGTACTTC. Translation: CASSSHLPPETQYF.

The chain carries TRBV6-5 and TRBJ2-4; TRBD1 matches 9 bases. Germline-derived CDR1 and CDR2 are MNHEY and SVGAGI. The CDR3 contains 13 residues. Trimming took 2 bases from V and 7 from J; bases not matched to a gene: 0. The CDR3 bases are TGTGCCAGCAGTTACGGGACAGGGAACATTCAGTACTTC. Encoded protein: CASSYGTGNIQYF.

The chain couples TRBV25-1 to TRBJ2-3; D gene uncertain. Trimming left V 3 bases short and J 2 bases short, with 3 bases between. Germline assignment: CDR1 MGHDK and CDR2 SYGVNS. CDR3 length equals 12 residues. CDR3 amino acids: CASSDFTDTQYF. The DNA for the CDR3 is TGTGCCAGCAGTGACTTCACAGATACGCAGTATTTT.

The chain joins TRBV15 to TRBJ2-7, with 8 bases matching TRBD1. The CDR3 sequence is 16 residues long. Germline V lookup: CDR1 LNHNV, CDR2 YYDKDF (reference sequence). The J segment lost 1 base and the V segment lost 0 bases, leaving 5 bases of the junction unmatched. The CDR3 sequence: CATSRDFGQGSYEQYF. The CDR3 DNA sequence: TGTGCCACCAGCAGAGATTTCGGACAGGGATCCTACGAGCAGTACTTC.

The chain recombines TRBV28 with TRBJ2-7; 11 bases line up with TRBD2. V was pared by 3 bases and J by 3 bases, with 7 bases of the junction left unmatched. The germline gives CDR1 MDHEN, CDR2 SYDVKM. The CDR3 runs 16 residues. CDR3 residues: CASSLIALAGDYEQYF. CDR3 nucleotides: TGTGCCAGCAGTTTGATCGCACTAGCGGGAGACTACGAGCAGTACTTC. Filled out from reference TRBV28 and TRBJ2-7, the complete variable domain reads DVKVTQSSRYLVKRTGEKVFLECVQDMDHENMFWYRQDPGLGLRLIYFSYDVKMKEKGDIPEGYSVSREKKERFSLILESASTNQTSMYLCASSLIALAGDYEQYFGPGTRLTVT.

The J gene is TRBJ1-6, the V gene TRBV5-4; D gene unclear. The CDR3 has 16 amino acids. Germline lookup yields CDR1 SGHNT and CDR2 YYREEE (reference sequence). Trimming stripped 0 bases from V and 1 base from J, with 8 bases between. In DNA form, the CDR3 reads TGTGCCAGCAGCTTGGGTTCCAGTTCCTATAATTCACCCCTCCACTTT. Encoded protein: CASSLGSSSYNSPLHF. Using reference TRBV5-4 and TRBJ1-6 for the parts outside the CDR3, the full variable domain is ETGVTQSPTHLIKTRGQQVTLRCSSQSGHNTVSWYQQALGQGPQFIFQYYREEENGRGNFPPRFSGLQFPNYSSELNVNALELDDSALYLCASSLGSSSYNSPLHFGNGTRLTVT.